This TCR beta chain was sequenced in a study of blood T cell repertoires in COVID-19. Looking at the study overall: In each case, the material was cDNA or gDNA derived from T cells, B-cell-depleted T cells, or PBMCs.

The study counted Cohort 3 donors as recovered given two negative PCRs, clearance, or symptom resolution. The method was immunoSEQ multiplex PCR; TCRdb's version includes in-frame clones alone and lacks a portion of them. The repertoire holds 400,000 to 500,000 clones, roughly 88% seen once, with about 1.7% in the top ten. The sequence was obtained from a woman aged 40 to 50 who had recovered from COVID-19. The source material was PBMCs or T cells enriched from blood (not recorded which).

The CDR3 reads CATSDHPRAGDLNEQFF. CDR3 DNA sequence: TGTGCCACCAGTGACCACCCCCGGGCGGGAGACCTCAATGAGCAGTTCTTC. The gene calls are TRBV24-1 and TRBJ2-1; 7 positions match TRBD2. Germline CDR1 is KGHDR and CDR2 is SFDVKD. The CDR3 extends over 17 amino acids. V was clipped by 4 bases and J by 6 bases; unmatched bases: 14.